The clone carrying this T cell receptor (beta chain) was counted only a few times. This entry is derived from a study of response to subunit inactivated influenza vaccine. From the RT-PCR reads, TCRdb called clonotypes with MiXCR, one entry per CDR3 protein. The profile covers hundreds of thousands of distinct CDR3 sequences, with more than 10% appearing a single time and more than 7% taken by the ten largest. The clonotype originates from a man aged 50 to 60 who received an inactivated influenza vaccine. Material: non-naive T cells sorted from PBMCs, obtained roughly 15 days before vaccination.

The CDR3 protein is CASRGTGVERVSYNEQFF. Written as DNA, the CDR3 is TGTGCCAGCAGAGGGACAGGGGTAGAGCGGGTATCCTACAATGAGCAGTTCTTC. The chain couples TRBV11-2 to TRBJ2-1; 10 bases line up with TRBD1. In germline, CDR1 is SGHAT, CDR2 FQNNGV. J gave up 1 base and V 6 bases, and 12 bases lay outside the gene matches. The CDR3 has 18 residues.